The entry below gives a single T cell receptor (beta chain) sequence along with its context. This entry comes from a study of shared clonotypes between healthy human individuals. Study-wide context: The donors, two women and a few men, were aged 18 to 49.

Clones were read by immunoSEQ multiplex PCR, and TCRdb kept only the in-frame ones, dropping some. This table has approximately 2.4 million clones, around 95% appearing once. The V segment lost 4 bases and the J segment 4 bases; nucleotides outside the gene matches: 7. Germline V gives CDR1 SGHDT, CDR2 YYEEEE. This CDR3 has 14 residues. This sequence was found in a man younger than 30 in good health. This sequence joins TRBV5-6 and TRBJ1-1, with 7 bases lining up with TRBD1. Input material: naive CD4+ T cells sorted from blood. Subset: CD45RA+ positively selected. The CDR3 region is CASSLGDRSTEAFF. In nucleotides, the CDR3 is TGTGCCAGCAGCCTAGGGGACAGATCCACTGAAGCTTTCTTT. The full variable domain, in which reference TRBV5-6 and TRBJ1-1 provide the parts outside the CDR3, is DAGVTQSPTHLIKTRGQQVTLRCSPKSGHDTVSWYQQALGQGPQFIFQYYEEEERQRGNFPDRFSGHQFPNYSSELNVNALLLGDSALYLCASSLGDRSTEAFFGQGTRLTVV.